This T cell receptor (beta chain) came from a study of blood T cell repertoires in COVID-19. For the study at large: Both acute and convalescent COVID-19 samples were obtained from the United States, Italy and Spain.

This clone was observed a handful of times. Repertoires were generated with immunoSEQ multiplex PCR, while TCRdb's copy carries only in-frame clones and drops some. The sample holds about 300,000 clones; approximately 91% are singletons and the top ten take approximately 1.5%. Across 24 US areas, participants ranged in age from 18 to 89 years. Resolution of symptoms, clearance, or two negative PCRs was present in recovered Cohort 3 donors. V lost 1 base to trimming and J lost 0 bases, with 13 bases between them. The CDR3 is 16 amino acids. Germline V gives CDR1 LNHNV, CDR2 YYDKDF (reference sequence).

The sequence derives from a woman in her 40s who had recovered from COVID-19. Sequenced input: PBMCs or T cells enriched from blood (not recorded which). The gene calls are TRBV15 and TRBJ2-7; TRBD1 might be the D (5 bases). CDR3 DNA: TGTGCCACCAGCAGAGGAGCAGGGCTAAACTCCTACGAGCAGTACTTC. This sequence encodes CATSRGAGLNSYEQYF.